This T cell receptor (beta chain) appears in the sequencing data of a study of blood T cell repertoires in COVID-19. Study-wide context: Acute and convalescent COVID-19 specimens originated in the United States, Italy and Spain. PBMCs, B-cell-depleted T cells, or T cells provided the cDNA or gDNA that made up the material.

Profiled with immunoSEQ multiplex PCR; TCRdb holds only in-frame clones, not every one. The table shows some 40,000 clones, with approximately 90% occurring only once. The CDR3 runs 15 residues. Unmatched junction bases numbered 7, after V lost 4 bases and J lost 1 base. Germline V gene lookup returns CDR1 SGHRS and CDR2 YFSETQ. The chain combines TRBV5-1 with TRBJ1-1; 7 bases fit TRBD1. The sequence came from a man aged 50 to 59 with COVID-19, enrolled during active disease. Input material: peripheral blood. DNA for the CDR3: TGCGCCAGCAGCCCGGAGGGACAGTGGAACACTGAAGCTTTCTTT. Translated: CASSPEGQWNTEAFF.